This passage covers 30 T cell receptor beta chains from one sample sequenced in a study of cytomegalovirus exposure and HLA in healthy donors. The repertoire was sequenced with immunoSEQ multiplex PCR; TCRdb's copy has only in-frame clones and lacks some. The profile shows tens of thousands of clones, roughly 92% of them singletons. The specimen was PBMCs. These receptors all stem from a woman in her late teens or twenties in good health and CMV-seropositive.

CDR3 DNA sequence: TGTGCCTGGAGTGACGACACCTCCTATGGCTACACCTTC. Translated, it gives CAWSDDTSYGYTF. The chain combines TRBV30 with TRBJ1-2; D gene unclear. The V end was cut by 1 base, the J end by 4 bases, with 10 bases between. The CDR3 is 13 amino acids. The V gene's germline CDR1 is GTSNPN and CDR2 SVGIG (reference sequence).

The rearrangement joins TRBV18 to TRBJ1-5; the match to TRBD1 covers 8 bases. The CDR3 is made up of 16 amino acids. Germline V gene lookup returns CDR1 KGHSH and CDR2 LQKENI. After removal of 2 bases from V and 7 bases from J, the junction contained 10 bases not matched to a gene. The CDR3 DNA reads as TGTGCCAGCTCACCATGGGACAGGCTCGAGGGCCAGCCCCAGCATTTT. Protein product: CASSPWDRLEGQPQHF.

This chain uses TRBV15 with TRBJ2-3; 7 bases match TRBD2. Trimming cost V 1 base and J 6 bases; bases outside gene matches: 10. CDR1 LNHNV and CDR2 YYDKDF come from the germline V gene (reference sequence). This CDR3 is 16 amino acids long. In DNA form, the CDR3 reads TGTGCCACCAGCAGAGCCGCCGGCAGCGGGGCGGATACGCAGTATTTT. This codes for CATSRAAGSGADTQYF.

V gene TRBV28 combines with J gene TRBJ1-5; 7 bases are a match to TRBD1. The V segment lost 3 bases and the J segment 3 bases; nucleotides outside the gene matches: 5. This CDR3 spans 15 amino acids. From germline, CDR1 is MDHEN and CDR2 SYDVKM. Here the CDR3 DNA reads TGTGCCAGCAGTTTTGACAGGGCTTCCAATCAGCCCCAGCATTTT. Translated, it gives CASSFDRASNQPQHF.

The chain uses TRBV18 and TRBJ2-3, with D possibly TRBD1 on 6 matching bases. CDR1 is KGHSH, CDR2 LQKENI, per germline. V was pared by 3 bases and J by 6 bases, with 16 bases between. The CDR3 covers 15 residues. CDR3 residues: CASSPQIDRTDTQYF. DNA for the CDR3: TGTGCCAGCTCACCGCAAATCGACAGGACGGATACGCAGTATTTT.

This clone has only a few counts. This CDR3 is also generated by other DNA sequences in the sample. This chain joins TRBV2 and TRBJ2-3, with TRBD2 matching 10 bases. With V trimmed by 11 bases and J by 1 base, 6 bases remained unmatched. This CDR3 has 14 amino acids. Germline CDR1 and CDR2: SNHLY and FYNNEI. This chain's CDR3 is CAGLGLAGTDTQYF. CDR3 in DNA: TGTGCCGGACTAGGACTAGCGGGCACAGATACGCAGTATTTT. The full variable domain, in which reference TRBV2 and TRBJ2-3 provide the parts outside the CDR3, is EPEVTQTPSHQVTQMGQEVILRCVPISNHLYFYWYRQILGQKVEFLVSFYNNEISEKSEIFDDQFSVERPDGSNFTLKIRSTKLEDSAMYFCAGLGLAGTDTQYFGPGTRLTVL.

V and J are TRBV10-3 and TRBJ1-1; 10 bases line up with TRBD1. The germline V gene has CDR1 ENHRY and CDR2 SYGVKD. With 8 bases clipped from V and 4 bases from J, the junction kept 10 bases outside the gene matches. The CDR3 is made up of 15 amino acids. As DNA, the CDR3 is TGTGCCATCCTCGGGACAGGGGAAATCGGCACTGAAGCTTTCTTT. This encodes CAILGTGEIGTEAFF.

The CDR3 protein is CASSLASQEDEQFF. CDR3 sequence (DNA): TGTGCCAGCAGTTTAGCTAGTCAGGAGGATGAGCAGTTCTTC. This chain connects TRBV28 to TRBJ2-1; a weak D match, TRBD2 (5 bases). Germline V CDR1 and CDR2: MDHEN, SYDVKM. Trimming removed 2 bases at V and 8 bases at J, with 13 bases between. The CDR3 is 14 amino acids.

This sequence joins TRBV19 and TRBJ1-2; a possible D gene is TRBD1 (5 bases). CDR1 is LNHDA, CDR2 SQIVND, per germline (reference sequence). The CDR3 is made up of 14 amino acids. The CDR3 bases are TGTGCTACTTGGGGCCAGCAGGGATGGGAAGGCTACACCTTC. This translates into CATWGQQGWEGYTF.

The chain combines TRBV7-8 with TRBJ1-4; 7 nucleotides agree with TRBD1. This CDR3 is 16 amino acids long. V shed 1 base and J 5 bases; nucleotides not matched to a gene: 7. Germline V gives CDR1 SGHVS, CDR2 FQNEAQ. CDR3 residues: CASSLGGGQRNEKLFF. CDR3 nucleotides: TGTGCCAGCAGCTTAGGTGGGGGACAGAGAAATGAAAAACTGTTTTTT. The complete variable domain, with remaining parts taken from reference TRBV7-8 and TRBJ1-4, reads GAGVSQSPRYKVAKRGQDVALRCDPISGHVSLFWYQQALGQGPEFLTYFQNEAQLDKSGLPSDRFFAERPEGSVSTLKIQRTQQEDSAVYLCASSLGGGQRNEKLFFGSGTQLSVL.

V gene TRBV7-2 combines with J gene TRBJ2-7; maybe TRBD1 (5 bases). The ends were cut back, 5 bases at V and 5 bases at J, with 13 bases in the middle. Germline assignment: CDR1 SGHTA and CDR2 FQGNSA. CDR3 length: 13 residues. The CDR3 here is CASSIRDTDEQYF. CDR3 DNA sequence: TGTGCCAGCAGCATCAGGGATACCGACGAGCAGTACTTC.

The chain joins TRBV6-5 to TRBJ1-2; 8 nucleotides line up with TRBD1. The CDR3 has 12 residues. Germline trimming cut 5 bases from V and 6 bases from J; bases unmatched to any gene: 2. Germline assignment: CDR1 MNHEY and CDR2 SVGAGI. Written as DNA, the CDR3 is TGTGCCAGCAGTCCAGGGGGCAATGGCTACACCTTC. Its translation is CASSPGGNGYTF.

The CDR3 protein is CASSWVGEGSPLHF. CDR3 nucleotide sequence: TGTGCCAGCAGTTGGGTGGGTGAGGGTTCACCCCTCCACTTT. This chain connects TRBV27 to TRBJ1-6, with D hard to call. The CDR3 loop spans 14 amino acids. Trimming pared 4 bases from V and 9 bases from J, leaving 13 bases between. In germline, CDR1 is MNHEY, CDR2 SMNVEV (reference sequence).

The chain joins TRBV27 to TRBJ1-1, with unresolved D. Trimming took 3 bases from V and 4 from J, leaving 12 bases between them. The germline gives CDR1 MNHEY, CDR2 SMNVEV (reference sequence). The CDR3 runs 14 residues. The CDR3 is CASSLRTSSTEAFF. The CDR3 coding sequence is TGTGCCAGCAGTTTGCGGACTAGTTCCACTGAAGCTTTCTTT.

The CDR3 bases are TGTGCCACCAGCACGGGGACAGGGCCTGTGAACACTGAAGCTTTCTTT. As protein: CATSTGTGPVNTEAFF. The chain employs TRBV15 and TRBJ1-1, with 9 bases aligning to TRBD1. The germline CDR1 and CDR2 sequences are LNHNV and YYDKDF (reference sequence). The CDR3 is made up of 16 amino acids. Trimming took 4 bases from V and 0 from J; bases not matched to a gene: 6.

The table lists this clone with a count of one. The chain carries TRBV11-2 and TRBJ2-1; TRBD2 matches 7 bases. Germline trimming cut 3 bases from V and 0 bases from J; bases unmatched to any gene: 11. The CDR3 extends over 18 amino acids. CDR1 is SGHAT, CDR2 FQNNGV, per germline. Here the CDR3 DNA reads TGTGCCAGCAGCTTGCACGCTAGCGGCTTAAACTCCTACAATGAGCAGTTCTTC. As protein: CASSLHASGLNSYNEQFF.

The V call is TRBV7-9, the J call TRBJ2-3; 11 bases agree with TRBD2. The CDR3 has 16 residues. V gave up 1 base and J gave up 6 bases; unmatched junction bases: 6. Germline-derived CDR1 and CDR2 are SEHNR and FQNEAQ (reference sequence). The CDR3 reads CASSLGASGRFDTQYF. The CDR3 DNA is TGTGCCAGCAGCTTAGGCGCTAGCGGGAGGTTTGATACGCAGTATTTT.

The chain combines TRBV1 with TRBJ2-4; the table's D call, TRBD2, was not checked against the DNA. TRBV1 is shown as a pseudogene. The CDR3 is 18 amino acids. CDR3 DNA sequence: TGCACCAGCAGCCAAGAGGGGACTAGCGGGATAGCCAAAAACATTCAGTACTTC. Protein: CTSSQEGTSGIAKNIQYF.

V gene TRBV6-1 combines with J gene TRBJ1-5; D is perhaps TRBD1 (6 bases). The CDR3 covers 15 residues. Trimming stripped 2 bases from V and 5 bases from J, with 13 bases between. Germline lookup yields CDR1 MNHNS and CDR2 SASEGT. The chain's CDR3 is CASSESGDIYQPQHF. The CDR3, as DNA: TGTGCCAGCAGTGAATCTGGGGACATCTATCAGCCCCAGCATTTT.

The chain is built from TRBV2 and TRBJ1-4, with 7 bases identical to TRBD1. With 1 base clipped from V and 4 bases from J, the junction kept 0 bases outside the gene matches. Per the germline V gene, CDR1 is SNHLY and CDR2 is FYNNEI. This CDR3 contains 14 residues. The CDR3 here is CASSEGDSNEKLFF. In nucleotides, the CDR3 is TGTGCCAGCAGTGAAGGGGACAGTAATGAAAAACTGTTTTTT.

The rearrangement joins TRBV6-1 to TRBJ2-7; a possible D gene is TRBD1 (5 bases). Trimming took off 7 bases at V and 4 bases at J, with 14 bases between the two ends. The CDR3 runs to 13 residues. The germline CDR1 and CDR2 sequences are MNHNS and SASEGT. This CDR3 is CASIGAGLYEQYF. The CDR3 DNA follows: TGTGCCAGCATTGGGGCAGGGCTGTACGAGCAGTACTTC.

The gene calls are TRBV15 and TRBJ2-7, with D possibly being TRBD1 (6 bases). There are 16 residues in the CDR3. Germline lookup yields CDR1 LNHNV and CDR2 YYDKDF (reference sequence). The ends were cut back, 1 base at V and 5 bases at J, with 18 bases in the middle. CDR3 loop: CATSRGSYRAEDEQYF. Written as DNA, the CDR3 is TGTGCCACCAGCAGAGGAAGCTACAGGGCTGAAGACGAGCAGTACTTC.

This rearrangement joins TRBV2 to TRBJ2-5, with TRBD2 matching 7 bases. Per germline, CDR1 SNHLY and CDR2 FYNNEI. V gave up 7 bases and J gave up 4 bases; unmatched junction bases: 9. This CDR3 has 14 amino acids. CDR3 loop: CASTSGTNVETQYF. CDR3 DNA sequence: TGTGCCAGCACGAGCGGGACGAATGTAGAGACCCAGTACTTC. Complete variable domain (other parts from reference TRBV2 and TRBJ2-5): EPEVTQTPSHQVTQMGQEVILRCVPISNHLYFYWYRQILGQKVEFLVSFYNNEISEKSEIFDDQFSVERPDGSNFTLKIRSTKLEDSAMYFCASTSGTNVETQYFGPGTRLLVL.

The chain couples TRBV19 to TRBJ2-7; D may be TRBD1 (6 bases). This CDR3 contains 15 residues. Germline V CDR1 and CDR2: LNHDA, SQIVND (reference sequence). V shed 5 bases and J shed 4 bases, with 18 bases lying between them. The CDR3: CASSSHRVSGYEQYF. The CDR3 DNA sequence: TGTGCCAGTAGTTCCCACAGGGTATCCGGATACGAGCAGTACTTC.

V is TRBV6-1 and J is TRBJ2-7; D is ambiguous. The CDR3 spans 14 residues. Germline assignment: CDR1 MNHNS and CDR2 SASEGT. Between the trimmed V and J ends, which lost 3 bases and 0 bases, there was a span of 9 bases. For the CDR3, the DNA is TGTGCCAGCAGTGATTCGAGGTTCTCCTACGAGCAGTACTTC. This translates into CASSDSRFSYEQYF.

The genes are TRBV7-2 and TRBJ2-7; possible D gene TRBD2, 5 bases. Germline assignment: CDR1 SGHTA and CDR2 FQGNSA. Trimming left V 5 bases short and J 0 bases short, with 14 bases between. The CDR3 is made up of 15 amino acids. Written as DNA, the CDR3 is TGTGCCAGCAGCCTACCGGGCGGGCCCTCCTACGAGCAGTACTTC. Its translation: CASSLPGGPSYEQYF.

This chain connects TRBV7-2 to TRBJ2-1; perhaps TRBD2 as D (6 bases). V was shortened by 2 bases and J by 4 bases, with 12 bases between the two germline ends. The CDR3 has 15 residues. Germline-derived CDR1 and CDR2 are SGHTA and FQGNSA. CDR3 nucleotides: TGTGCCAGCAGCTTACTTGGGGGGACTTACAATGAGCAGTTCTTC. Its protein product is CASSLLGGTYNEQFF. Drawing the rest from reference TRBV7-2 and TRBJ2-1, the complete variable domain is GAGVSQSPSNKVTEKGKDVELRCDPISGHTALYWYRQSLGQGLEFLIYFQGNSAPDKSGLPSDRFSAERTGGSVSTLTIQRTQQEDSAVYLCASSLLGGTYNEQFFGPGTRLTVL.

The CDR3 coding sequence is TGTGCCACCAGCGTACTGACTAGCGTTTCCGAGCAGTACTTC. It encodes CATSVLTSVSEQYF. V gene TRBV15 combines with J gene TRBJ2-7; 8 bases are shared with TRBD2. The CDR3 is 14 amino acids. V was clipped by 5 bases and J by 6 bases; unmatched bases: 9. The germline V gene encodes CDR1 LNHNV and CDR2 YYDKDF (reference sequence).

The CDR3 region has the DNA TGTGCCAGCAGCTTACTAATCAGGGGGCGAGAGACCCAGTACTTC. It is translated as CASSLLIRGRETQYF. The chain carries TRBV7-9 and TRBJ2-5, with 8 bases that match TRBD1. Germline trimming cut 2 bases from V and 4 bases from J; bases unmatched to any gene: 6. Germline V gene lookup returns CDR1 SEHNR and CDR2 FQNEAQ (reference sequence). CDR3 size: 15 residues. Full variable domain (missing parts from reference TRBV7-9 and TRBJ2-5): DTGVSQNPRHKITKRGQNVTFRCDPISEHNRLYWYRQTLGQGPEFLTYFQNEAQLEKSRLLSDRFSAERPKGSFSTLEIQRTEQGDSAMYLCASSLLIRGRETQYFGPGTRLLVL.

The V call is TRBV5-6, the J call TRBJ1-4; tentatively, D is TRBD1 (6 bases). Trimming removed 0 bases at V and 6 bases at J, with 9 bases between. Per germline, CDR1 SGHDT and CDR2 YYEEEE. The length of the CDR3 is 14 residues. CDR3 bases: TGTGCCAGCAGCTTGGGCAGGGGAGATGAAAAACTGTTTTTT. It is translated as CASSLGRGDEKLFF.